The sequence of this T cell receptor (beta chain) was determined in a study of a mutant IDH1 vaccine in newly diagnosed glioma. Across the study: Across weeks 1, 3, 5, 7, 11, 15, 19 and 23, patients received a vaccination each time, eight in all. There were roughly 62% males and around 38% females among treated patients, whose mean age was approximately 38 years.

Documented time point: week 11, during vaccination. What each vaccine dose contained was 300 ug of mutant IDH1 20-mer peptide, accompanied by topical imiquimod. The donors had new WHO grade 3 or 4 astrocytomas; these were IDH1-mutant and ATRX-lost. This clone has only a few counts. Its antigen is still unknown. Generated by immunoSEQ multiplex PCR, the TCRdb table keeps only in-frame clones and is missing some. The data show around 120,000 clones, roughly 78% seen once. The input for sequencing was PBMCs, taken from a glioma patient whose treatment included an IDH1 peptide vaccine. The clonotype comes from a man aged 35 to 55 with glioma.

The CDR3 region is CASSRGRNNEKLFF. The CDR3 coding sequence is TGTGCCAGCAGCCGAGGGCGAAATAATGAAAAACTGTTTTTT. This chain links TRBV5-6 with TRBJ1-4; no definite D call. The CDR3 runs 14 residues. The V and J ends lost 4 bases and 4 bases respectively, with 11 bases between them. Germline CDR1 SGHDT, CDR2 YYEEEE.